Below, one T cell receptor beta chain is given with its context. CDR1 and CDR2 (germline): ENHRY, SYGVKD. The CDR3 length is 11 residues. V was trimmed by 10 bases and J by 5 bases, leaving 11 bases between them. Healthy bone marrow donors made up the donors. The data belong to a study of cytomegalovirus exposure and HLA in healthy donors. PCR employed 60 Vbeta and 13 Jbeta primers. Generated by immunoSEQ multiplex PCR, the TCRdb table keeps only in-frame clones and is missing some. The repertoire includes about 210,000 clones, 80% to 90% of them detected once, and about 3% sits in the top ten. This clonotype was obtained from a man under 40 in good health and CMV-seronegative. Specimen: PBMCs. J is TRBJ1-2 and V is TRBV10-3; tentative D call: TRBD1 (5 bases). The CDR3 sequence is CASSGLYGYTF. The CDR3 nucleotides are TGTGCCAGCTCAGGGTTGTATGGCTACACCTTC.